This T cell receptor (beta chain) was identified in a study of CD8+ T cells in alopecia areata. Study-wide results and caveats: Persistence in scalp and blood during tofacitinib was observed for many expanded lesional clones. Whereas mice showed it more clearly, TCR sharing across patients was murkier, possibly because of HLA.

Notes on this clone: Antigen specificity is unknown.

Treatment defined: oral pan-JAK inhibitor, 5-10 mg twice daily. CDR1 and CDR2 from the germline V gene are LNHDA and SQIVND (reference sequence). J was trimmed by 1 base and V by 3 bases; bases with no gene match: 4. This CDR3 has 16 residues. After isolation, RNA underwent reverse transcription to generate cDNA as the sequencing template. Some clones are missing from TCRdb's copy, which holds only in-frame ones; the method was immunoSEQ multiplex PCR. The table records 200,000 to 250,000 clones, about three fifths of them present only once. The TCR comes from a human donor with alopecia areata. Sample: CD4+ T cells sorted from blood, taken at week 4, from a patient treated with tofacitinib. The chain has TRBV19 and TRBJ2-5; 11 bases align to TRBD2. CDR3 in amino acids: CASSISSGGLQETQYF. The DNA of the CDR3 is TGTGCCAGTAGTATTTCTAGCGGGGGGCTCCAAGAGACCCAGTACTTC.